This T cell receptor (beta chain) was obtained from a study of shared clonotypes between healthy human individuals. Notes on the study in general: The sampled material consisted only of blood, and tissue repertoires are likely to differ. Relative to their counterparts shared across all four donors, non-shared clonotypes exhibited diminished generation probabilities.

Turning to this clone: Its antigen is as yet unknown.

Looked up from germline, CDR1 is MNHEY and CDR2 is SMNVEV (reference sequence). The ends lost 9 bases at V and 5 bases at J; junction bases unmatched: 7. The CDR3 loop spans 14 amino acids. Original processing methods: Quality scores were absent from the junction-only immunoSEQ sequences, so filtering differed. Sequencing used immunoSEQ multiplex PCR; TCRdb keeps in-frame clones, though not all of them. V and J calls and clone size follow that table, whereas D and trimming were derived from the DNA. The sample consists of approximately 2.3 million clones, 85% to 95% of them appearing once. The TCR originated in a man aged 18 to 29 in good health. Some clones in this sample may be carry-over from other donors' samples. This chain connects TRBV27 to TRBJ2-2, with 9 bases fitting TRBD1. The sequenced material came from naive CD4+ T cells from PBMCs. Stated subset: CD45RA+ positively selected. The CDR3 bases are TGTGCCAGTGTGGGGACAGGGCGAACCGGGGAGCTGTTTTTT. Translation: CASVGTGRTGELFF.